Shown below are 20 T cell receptor beta chains from a single sample sequenced in a study of CD8+ T cells in alopecia areata. Documented treatment: oral pan-JAK inhibitor, 5-10 mg twice daily. RNA extraction was followed by reverse transcription into cDNA, which acted as the sequencing template. Sequencing was performed with immunoSEQ multiplex PCR; in TCRdb, only in-frame clones are kept and a portion is missing. The top ten hold 0.8% to 1% of the sample, which has over 250,000 clones, 60% seen once. The sample was CD4+ T cells sorted from blood, taken around week 54, from a patient treated with tofacitinib. All receptors derive from a human donor with alopecia areata.

This chain uses TRBV29-1 with TRBJ2-1; D is ambiguous. CDR3 length equals 10 residues. V gave up 8 bases and J gave up 5 bases, with 7 bases separating them. The germline V gene encodes CDR1 SQVTM and CDR2 ANQGSEA. The CDR3 DNA reads as TGCAGCCTAGGCAACAATGAGCAGTTCTTC. It specifies CSLGNNEQFF.

This chain links TRBV30 with TRBJ2-7; 8 nucleotides align to TRBD1. The J segment lost 9 bases and the V segment lost 5 bases, leaving 15 bases of the junction unmatched. Germline V lookup: CDR1 GTSNPN, CDR2 SVGIG (reference sequence). The CDR3 has 14 residues. CDR3 region: CAWETPDRGLGQYF. The DNA for the CDR3 is TGTGCCTGGGAGACCCCAGACAGGGGCTTAGGGCAGTACTTC.

This clone was counted between two and nine times. V is TRBV13 and J is TRBJ2-4; tentatively, D is TRBD2 (6 bases). Germline CDR1 is PRHDT and CDR2 is FYEKMQ (reference sequence). V lost 0 bases and J 0 bases, leaving 9 bases between the germline ends. The CDR3 totals 16 residues. The CDR3 region is CASSLGPGLAKNIQYF. In nucleotides, the CDR3 is TGTGCCAGCAGCTTAGGGCCGGGACTAGCCAAAAACATTCAGTACTTC.

The rearrangement uses TRBV18 and TRBJ2-5; D uncertain. The V gene lost 3 bases and the J gene lost 2 bases, with 13 bases spanning the gap. The CDR3 sequence is 15 residues long. The germline gives CDR1 KGHSH, CDR2 LQKENI. Here the CDR3 DNA reads TGTGCCAGCTCACCCCGGAAACTGTCTCAAGAGACCCAGTACTTC. Translation: CASSPRKLSQETQYF.

This clone was seen a single time. The junction differs from germline at one of its ends, possibly a read error. The CDR3 spells CAWSNSGETTDMQYF. CDR3 DNA sequence: TGTGCCTGGAGTAACAGCGGGGAAACCACAGATATGCAGTATTTT. The chain uses TRBV30 and TRBJ2-3; TRBD2 matches 7 bases. Germline V CDR1 and CDR2: GTSNPN, SVGIG (reference sequence). The CDR3 has 15 residues.

This chain connects TRBV30 to TRBJ1-1; perhaps TRBD1 as D (5 bases). The CDR3 is made up of 15 amino acids. Germline loops: CDR1 GTSNPN, CDR2 SVGIG (reference sequence). V was trimmed by 2 bases and J by 3 bases, leaving 16 bases between them. The CDR3 bases are TGTGCCTGGAGTATCTGGGGGAGCAAAGACACTGAAGCTTTCTTT. Its protein is CAWSIWGSKDTEAFF.

This clone has just a few counts. This chain links TRBV4-2 with TRBJ2-5; D perhaps matches TRBD2 (5 bases). The CDR3 runs 15 residues. V was trimmed by 1 base and J by 5 bases, leaving 14 bases between them. The germline CDR1 and CDR2 sequences are LGHNA and YNFKEQ. Here the CDR3 reads CASSQVVERRETQYF. The CDR3 nucleotides read TGTGCCAGCAGCCAAGTCGTGGAGCGGCGGGAGACCCAGTACTTC.

V is TRBV5-1 and J is TRBJ1-5; D gene uncertain. The CDR3 loop spans 15 amino acids. The germline CDR1 and CDR2 sequences are SGHRS and YFSETQ. Trimming removed 1 base from V and 0 bases from J, with 8 bases in between. CDR3 bases: TGCGCCAGCAGCTTGTCTGGATTTAGCAATCAGCCCCAGCATTTT. Residues: CASSLSGFSNQPQHF. The full variable domain, its missing parts supplied by reference TRBV5-1 and TRBJ1-5, is KAGVTQTPRYLIKTRGQQVTLSCSPISGHRSVSWYQQTPGQGLQFLFEYFSETQRNKGNFPGRFSGRQFSNSRSEMNVSTLELGDSALYLCASSLSGFSNQPQHFGDGTRLSIL.

This clone was seen only once. V and J are TRBV9 and TRBJ2-3; D is ambiguous. Germline values: CDR1 SGDLS, CDR2 YYNGEE. The V gene lost 0 bases and the J gene lost 0 bases, with 11 bases spanning the gap. The length of the CDR3 is 16 residues. CDR3 sequence (DNA): TGTGCCAGCAGCGTAGGTTCGGCGGTTAGCACAGATACGCAGTATTTT. It codes for CASSVGSAVSTDTQYF.

This clone has more than one count but fewer than ten. The genes are TRBV10-3 and TRBJ2-5; D uncertain. Germline loops: CDR1 ENHRY, CDR2 SYGVKD. The V and J ends lost 3 bases and 3 bases respectively, with 8 bases between them. The CDR3 has 13 amino acids. CDR3 sequence (DNA): TGTGCCATCAGTGACTATCAGAAAGAGACCCAGTACTTC. This gives the protein CAISDYQKETQYF.

Only a few counts were recorded for this clone. CDR3 DNA: TGTGCCAGCAGCGCGGACTTTCAAGAGACCCAGTACTTC. This encodes CASSADFQETQYF. J is TRBJ2-5 and V is TRBV2, with D perhaps matching TRBD2 (5 bases). Looked up from germline, CDR1 is SNHLY and CDR2 is FYNNEI. V lost 6 bases and J lost 2, with 10 bases in between. This CDR3 has 13 amino acids.

In this sample, this clone turned up once. This chain links TRBV6-1 with TRBJ1-5, with 9 bases fitting TRBD1. Germline CDR1 MNHNS, CDR2 SASEGT. Trimming at V came to 6 bases and at J to 3 bases, leaving 3 bases not matched to a gene. The CDR3 sequence is 14 residues long. The CDR3 sequence is CASRGTGYNQPQHF. The DNA for the CDR3 is TGTGCCAGCAGAGGGACAGGGTACAATCAGCCCCAGCATTTT.

This rearrangement joins TRBV27 to TRBJ1-4; D is perhaps TRBD1 (6 bases). Trimming removed 3 bases from V and 8 bases from J, with 10 bases in between. Looked up from germline, CDR1 is MNHEY and CDR2 is SMNVEV (reference sequence). This CDR3 region has 13 residues. CDR3 nucleotides: TGTGCCAGCAGTTTGGGGGCCGGGGAAAAACTGTTTTTT. Its translation: CASSLGAGEKLFF.

The genes are TRBV4-3 and TRBJ2-1, with 11 bases that match TRBD2. Trimming cost V 2 bases and J 4 bases; bases outside gene matches: 4. CDR3 length equals 16 residues. Germline V CDR1 and CDR2: LGHNA, YSLEER. In nucleotides, the CDR3 is TGCGCCAGCAGCCAACCCCGGACTAGCGGGTACAATGAGCAGTTCTTC. Its protein is CASSQPRTSGYNEQFF.

This sequence joins TRBV30 and TRBJ2-3, with TRBD1 matching 7 bases. Germline loops: CDR1 GTSNPN, CDR2 SVGIG (reference sequence). V dropped 8 bases and J dropped 8; count of bases not matched to a gene: 4. This CDR3 region has 10 residues. CDR3 sequence (DNA): TGTGCCGCAGGGGGAGTTACGCAGTATTTT. Its translation: CAAGGVTQYF.

CDR3 sequence reads: CASSQVRASGANVLTF. DNA for the CDR3: TGCGCCAGCAGCCAGGTCAGGGCTTCTGGGGCCAACGTCCTGACTTTC. The genes are TRBV4-3 and TRBJ2-6; D possibly corresponds to TRBD1 (5 bases). The CDR3 covers 16 residues. CDR1 LGHNA and CDR2 YSLEER come from the germline V gene. The V end lost 3 bases, the J end lost 1 base, and 10 bases lay between the germline ends.

Here the CDR3 reads CASSGSWYGYTF. The CDR3 DNA reads as TGTGCCAGTAGCGGGAGTTGGTATGGCTACACCTTC. This chain uses TRBV19 with TRBJ1-2; D ambiguous. The CDR3 contains 12 residues. V was trimmed by 6 bases and J by 5 bases, leaving 10 bases between them. Germline lookup yields CDR1 LNHDA and CDR2 SQIVND (reference sequence). The full variable domain, completed using reference TRBV19 and TRBJ1-2, is DGGITQSPKYLFRKEGQNVTLSCEQNLNHDAMYWYRQDPGQGLRLIYYSQIVNDFQKGDIAEGYSVSREKKESFPLTVTSAQKNPTAFYLCASSGSWYGYTFGSGTRLTVV.

The chain's CDR3 is CASSLGPTGQPQHF. The CDR3 DNA reads as TGTGCCAGCAGCTTGGGGCCCACAGGTCAGCCCCAGCATTTT. The V and J genes are TRBV5-6 and TRBJ1-5, with D maybe TRBD1 (5 bases). The CDR3 has 14 amino acids. V was shortened by 0 bases and J by 6 bases, with 10 bases between the two germline ends. Germline loops: CDR1 SGHDT, CDR2 YYEEEE.

The chain carries TRBV6-6 and TRBJ1-1; D perhaps matches TRBD1 (5 bases). The CDR3 consists of 13 residues. Trimming left V 7 bases short and J 11 bases short, with 20 bases between. Germline V gene data show CDR1 as MNHNY and CDR2 as SVGAGI (reference sequence). The CDR3 bases are TGTGCCAGCACCTCCCCGGGGACGGGTGAGGCTTTCTTT. Its protein is CASTSPGTGEAFF.

This chain uses TRBV11-2 with TRBJ2-5; D is uncertain. This CDR3 comprises 15 residues. V was cut by 0 bases and J by 4 bases, with 12 bases left in between. Germline V gene data show CDR1 as SGHAT and CDR2 as FQNNGV. Written as DNA, the CDR3 is TGTGCCAGCAGCTTAGATGGCCGGGTAGGAGAGACCCAGTACTTC. It yields the protein CASSLDGRVGETQYF.